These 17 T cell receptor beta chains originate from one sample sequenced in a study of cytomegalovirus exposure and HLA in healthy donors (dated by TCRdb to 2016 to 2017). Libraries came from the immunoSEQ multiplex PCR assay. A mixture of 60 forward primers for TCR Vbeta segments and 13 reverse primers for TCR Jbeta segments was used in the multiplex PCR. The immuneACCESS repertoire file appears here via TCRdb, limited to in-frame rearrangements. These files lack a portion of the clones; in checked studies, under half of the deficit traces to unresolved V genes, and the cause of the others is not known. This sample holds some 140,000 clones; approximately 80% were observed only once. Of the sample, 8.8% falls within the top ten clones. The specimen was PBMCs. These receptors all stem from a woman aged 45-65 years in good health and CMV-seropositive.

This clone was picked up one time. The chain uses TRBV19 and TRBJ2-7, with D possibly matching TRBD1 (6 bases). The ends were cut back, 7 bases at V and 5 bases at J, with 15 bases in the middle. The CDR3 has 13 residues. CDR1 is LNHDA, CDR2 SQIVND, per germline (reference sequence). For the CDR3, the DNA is TGTGCCAGTACCAAGAGGGGGTCCGACGAGCAGTACTTC. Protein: CASTKRGSDEQYF.

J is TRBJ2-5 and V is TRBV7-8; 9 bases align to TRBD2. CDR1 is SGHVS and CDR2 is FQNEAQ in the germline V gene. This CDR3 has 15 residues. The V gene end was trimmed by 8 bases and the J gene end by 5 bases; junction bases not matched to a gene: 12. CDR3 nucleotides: TGTGCCAGCCTCGGGTGGCGGGGGGGCGGGGAGACCCAGTACTTC. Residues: CASLGWRGGGETQYF.

CDR3 sequence reads: CASSLAGGIPSGANVLTF. The DNA for the CDR3 is TGTGCCAGCAGCTTAGCGGGGGGAATTCCCTCTGGGGCCAACGTCCTGACTTTC. V is TRBV11-1 and J is TRBJ2-6; TRBD2 is a possible D gene (6 bases). Trimming pared 0 bases from V and 0 bases from J, leaving 12 bases between. CDR1 is SGHAT and CDR2 is FQDESV in the germline V gene (reference sequence). The CDR3 runs 18 residues.

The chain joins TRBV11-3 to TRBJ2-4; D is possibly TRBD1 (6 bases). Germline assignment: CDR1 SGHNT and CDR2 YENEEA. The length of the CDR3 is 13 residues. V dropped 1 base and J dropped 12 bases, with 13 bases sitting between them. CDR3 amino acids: CASSLVPGADQYF. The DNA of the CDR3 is TGTGCCAGCAGCTTAGTTCCAGGGGCAGATCAGTACTTC.

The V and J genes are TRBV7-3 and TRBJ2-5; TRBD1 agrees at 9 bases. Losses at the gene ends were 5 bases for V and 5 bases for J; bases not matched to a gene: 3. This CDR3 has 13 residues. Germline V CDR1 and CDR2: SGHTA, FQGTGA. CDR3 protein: CASSRTGDETQYF. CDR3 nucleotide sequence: TGTGCCAGCAGCAGGACAGGGGACGAGACCCAGTACTTC.

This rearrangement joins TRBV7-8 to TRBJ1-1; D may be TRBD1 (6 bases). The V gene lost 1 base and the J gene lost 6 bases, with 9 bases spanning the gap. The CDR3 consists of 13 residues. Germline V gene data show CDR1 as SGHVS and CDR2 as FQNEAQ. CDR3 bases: TGTGCCAGCAGCTTAGTGGGGGCTCCTGAAGCTTTCTTT. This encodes CASSLVGAPEAFF. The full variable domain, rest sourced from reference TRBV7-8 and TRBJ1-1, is GAGVSQSPRYKVAKRGQDVALRCDPISGHVSLFWYQQALGQGPEFLTYFQNEAQLDKSGLPSDRFFAERPEGSVSTLKIQRTQQEDSAVYLCASSLVGAPEAFFGQGTRLTVV.

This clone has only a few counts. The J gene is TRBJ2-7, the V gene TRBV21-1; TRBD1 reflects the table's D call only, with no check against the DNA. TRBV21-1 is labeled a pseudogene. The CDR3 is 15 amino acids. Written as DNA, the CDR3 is TGTGCCAGCAGCGTTCGGACAGGGGATTCCTACGAGCAGTACTTC. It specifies CASSVRTGDSYEQYF.

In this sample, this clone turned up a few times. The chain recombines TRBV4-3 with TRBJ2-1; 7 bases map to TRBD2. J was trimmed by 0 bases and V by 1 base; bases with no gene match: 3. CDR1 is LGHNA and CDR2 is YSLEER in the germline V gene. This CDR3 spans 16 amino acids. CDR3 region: CASSQATGGSYNEQFF. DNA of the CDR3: TGCGCCAGCAGCCAAGCCACGGGGGGCTCCTACAATGAGCAGTTCTTC.

In DNA, the CDR3 is TGCGCCAGCATCTTCCGGACAGGGTCTAATGGCGAGCAGTACTTC. As protein: CASIFRTGSNGEQYF. The chain is built from TRBV10-1 and TRBJ2-7; 8 positions agree with TRBD1. V shed 7 bases and J 6 bases; nucleotides not matched to a gene: 14. Germline-derived CDR1 and CDR2 are WNHNN and SYGVQD (reference sequence). CDR3 length: 15 amino acids.

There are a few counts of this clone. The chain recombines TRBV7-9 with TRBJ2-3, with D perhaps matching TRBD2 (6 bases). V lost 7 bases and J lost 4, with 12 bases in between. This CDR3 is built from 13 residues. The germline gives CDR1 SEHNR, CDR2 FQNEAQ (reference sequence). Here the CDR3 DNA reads TGTGCCAGCAAGGACTCGGGGGCAGATACGCAGTATTTT. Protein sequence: CASKDSGADTQYF.

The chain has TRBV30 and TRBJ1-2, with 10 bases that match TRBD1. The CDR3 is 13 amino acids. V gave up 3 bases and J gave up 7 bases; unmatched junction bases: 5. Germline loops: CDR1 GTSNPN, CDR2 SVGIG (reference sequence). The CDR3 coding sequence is TGTGCCTGGAGCGTAGGGACAGGGGTTGGCTACACCTTC. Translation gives CAWSVGTGVGYTF.

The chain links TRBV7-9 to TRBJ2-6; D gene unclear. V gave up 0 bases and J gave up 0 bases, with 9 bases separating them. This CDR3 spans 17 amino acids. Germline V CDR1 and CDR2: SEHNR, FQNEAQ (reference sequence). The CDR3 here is CASSLAKKSSGANVLTF. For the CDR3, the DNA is TGTGCCAGCAGCTTAGCAAAAAAGAGCTCTGGGGCCAACGTCCTGACTTTC.

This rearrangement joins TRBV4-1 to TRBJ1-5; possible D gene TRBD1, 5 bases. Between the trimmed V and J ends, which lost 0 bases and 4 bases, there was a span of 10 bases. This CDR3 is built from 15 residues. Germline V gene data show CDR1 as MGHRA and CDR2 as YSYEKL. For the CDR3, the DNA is TGCGCCAGCAGCCAAGACCAGGGAATAAATCAGCCCCAGCATTTT. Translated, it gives CASSQDQGINQPQHF.

CDR3 sequence: CASSYGQSYEQYF. For the CDR3, the DNA is TGCGCCAGCAGCTACGGACAGTCCTACGAGCAGTACTTC. The chain carries TRBV5-1 and TRBJ2-7; TRBD1 is a possible D gene (6 bases). The CDR3 extends over 13 amino acids. The germline V gene encodes CDR1 SGHRS and CDR2 YFSETQ. The ends were cut back, 3 bases at V and 1 base at J, with 8 bases in the middle.

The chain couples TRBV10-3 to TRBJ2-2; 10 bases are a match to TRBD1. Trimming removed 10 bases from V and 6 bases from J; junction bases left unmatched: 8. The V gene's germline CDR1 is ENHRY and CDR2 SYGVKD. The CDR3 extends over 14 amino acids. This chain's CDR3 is CASSGTGESGELFF. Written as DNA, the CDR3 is TGTGCCAGCTCCGGGACAGGGGAATCCGGGGAGCTGTTTTTT.

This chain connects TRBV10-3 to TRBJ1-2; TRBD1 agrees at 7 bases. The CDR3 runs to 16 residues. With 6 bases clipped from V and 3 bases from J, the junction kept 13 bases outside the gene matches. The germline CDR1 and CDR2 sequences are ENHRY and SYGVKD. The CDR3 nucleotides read TGTGCCATCAGCGGGGGAACAGGGGTTTCGTACTATGGCTACACCTTC. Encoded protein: CAISGGTGVSYYGYTF.

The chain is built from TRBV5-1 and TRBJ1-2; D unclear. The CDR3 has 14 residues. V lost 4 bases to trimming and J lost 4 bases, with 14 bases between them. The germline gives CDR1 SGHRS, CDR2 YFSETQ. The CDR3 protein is CASSADTEGYGYTF. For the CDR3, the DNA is TGCGCCAGCAGCGCTGACACCGAGGGCTATGGCTACACCTTC. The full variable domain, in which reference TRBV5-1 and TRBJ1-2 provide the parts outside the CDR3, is KAGVTQTPRYLIKTRGQQVTLSCSPISGHRSVSWYQQTPGQGLQFLFEYFSETQRNKGNFPGRFSGRQFSNSRSEMNVSTLELGDSALYLCASSADTEGYGYTFGSGTRLTVV.